Listed below are T cell receptor beta chains from one sample, sequenced in a study of T-cell reconstitution after alpha-beta-depleted transplantation in children. Each CDR3 protein is one row after TCRdb ran MiXCR on the PCR reads. The data contain roughly 500,000 distinct CDR3 sequences, approximately 13% of them singletons. Sequencing was performed on PBMCs from the stem cell graft donor, taken from the stem cell graft. Source of these receptors: a human donor who donated a stem cell graft to a child with combined immunodeficiency. The CDR3 runs from the conserved cysteine through the conserved F or W. D genes are given only for firm matches. Size is stated for part of the rows, as once, few or many counts, or as a class when the clone is expanded.

length,J,V,D,size,CDR3,DNA
15,TRBJ2-1,TRBV4-3,-,many,CASSQDELGGNEQFF,TGCGCCAGCAGCCAGGACGAGCTAGGGGGCAATGAGCAGTTCTTC
16,TRBJ2-2,TRBV6-5,TRBD2,-,CASSYTSGRLFGELFF,TGTGCCAGCAGTTATACTAGCGGGAGGCTCTTCGGGGAGCTGTTTTTT
16,TRBJ1-5,TRBV6-5,TRBD1,few,CASSSRWTGEFQPQHF,TGTGCCAGCAGTTCACGGTGGACAGGGGAATTCCAGCCCCAGCATTTT
14,TRBJ2-1,TRBV29-1,-,many,CSVDVGSSYNEQFF,TGCAGCGTTGACGTGGGAAGCTCCTACAATGAGCAGTTCTTC
15,TRBJ2-3,TRBV29-1,TRBD2,many,CSVATSGGSTDTQYF,TGCAGCGTAGCTACTAGCGGGGGAAGCACAGATACGCAGTATTTT
15,TRBJ2-2,TRBV12-3/TRBV12-4,-,many,CASSLRHMNTGELFF,TGTGCCAGCAGTTTACGGCATATGAACACCGGGGAGCTGTTTTTT
11,TRBJ2-2,TRBV20-1,-,many,CSARATGELFF,TGCAGTGCTAGAGCTACCGGGGAGCTGTTTTTT
12,TRBJ1-1,TRBV12-3/TRBV12-4,-,-,CASSGGWYEAFF,TGTGCCAGCAGTGGGGGATGGTATGAAGCTTTCTTT
16,TRBJ2-5,TRBV6-1,-,-,CASSESALEWEETQYF,TGTGCCAGCAGTGAATCAGCCCTCGAGTGGGAAGAGACCCAGTACTTC
14,TRBJ2-7,TRBV7-8,-,-,CASSLTGPGDEQYF,TGTGCCAGCAGCTTAACGGGGCCGGGGGATGAGCAGTACTTC
14,TRBJ1-1,TRBV20-1,TRBD1,-,CSARSGTGGTEAFF,TGCAGTGCTAGAAGCGGGACAGGGGGCACTGAAGCTTTCTTT
14,TRBJ2-1,TRBV6-5,-,-,CASSYQTGYNEQFF,TGTGCCAGCAGTTACCAAACAGGATACAATGAGCAGTTCTTC